Below, 3 T cell receptor beta chains from the same sample are listed, as sequenced in a study of cytomegalovirus exposure and HLA in healthy donors. PCR used 60 Vbeta primers and 13 Jbeta primers. Assay used: immunoSEQ multiplex PCR; TCRdb lists only in-frame clones, some missing. The data contain some 130,000 clones, 80% of them singletons. The sequenced sample consisted of PBMCs. These TCRs come from a man aged 25-40 years in good health and CMV-seronegative.

Note on this clone: The same CDR3 also results from other DNA sequences found in this sample. The rearrangement joins TRBV7-9 to TRBJ1-1; a weak D match, TRBD1 (5 bases). The germline V gene has CDR1 SEHNR and CDR2 FQNEAQ (reference sequence). Between the trimmed V and J ends, which lost 1 base and 0 bases, there was a span of 6 bases. CDR3 size: 14 residues. DNA of the CDR3: TGTGCCAGCAGCTTAGGGGGCATGAACACTGAAGCTTTCTTT. Its translation: CASSLGGMNTEAFF.

This clone has a handful of counts. V is TRBV6-1 and J is TRBJ2-1; TRBD1 matches 7 bases. V was clipped by 5 bases and J by 8 bases; unmatched bases: 12. The CDR3 loop spans 15 amino acids. The germline V gene has CDR1 MNHNS and CDR2 SASEGT. The CDR3 region is CASSRRQGFLHEQFF. CDR3 bases: TGTGCCAGCAGTCGCAGACAGGGATTTTTGCATGAGCAGTTCTTC.

This sequence joins TRBV7-2 and TRBJ2-3, with a possible D match to TRBD1 (5 bases). The CDR3 covers 16 residues. Germline lookup yields CDR1 SGHTA and CDR2 FQGNSA. V shed 2 bases and J shed 1 base, with 13 bases lying between them. CDR3 residues: CASSLTAGWGTDTQYF. Here the CDR3 DNA reads TGTGCCAGCAGCTTAACTGCAGGGTGGGGCACAGATACGCAGTATTTT.